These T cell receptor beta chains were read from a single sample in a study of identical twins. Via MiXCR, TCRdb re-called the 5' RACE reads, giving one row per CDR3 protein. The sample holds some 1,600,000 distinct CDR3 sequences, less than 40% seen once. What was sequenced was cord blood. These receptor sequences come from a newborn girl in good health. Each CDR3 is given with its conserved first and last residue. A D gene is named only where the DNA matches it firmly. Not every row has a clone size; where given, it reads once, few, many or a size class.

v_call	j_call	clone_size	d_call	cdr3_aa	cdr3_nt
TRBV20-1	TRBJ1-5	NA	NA	CSARDGGDQPQHF	TGCAGTGCTAGAGATGGAGGGGATCAGCCCCAGCATTTT
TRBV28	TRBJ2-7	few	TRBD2	CASSSAGGGRYEQYF	TGTGCCAGCAGTTCAGCGGGAGGGGGCCGCTACGAGCAGTACTTC
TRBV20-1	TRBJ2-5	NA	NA	CSARDLTSRGQETQYF	TGCAGTGCTAGAGATCTCACCTCTAGGGGGCAAGAGACCCAGTACTTC
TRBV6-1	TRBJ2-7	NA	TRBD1	CASSVRGPYEQYF	TGTGCCAGCAGTGTCAGGGGGCCCTACGAGCAGTACTTC
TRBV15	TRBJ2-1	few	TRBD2	CATWREGGFPYNEQFF	TGTGCCACCTGGCGGGAGGGGGGTTTCCCCTACAATGAGCAGTTCTTC
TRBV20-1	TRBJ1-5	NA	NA	CSARDLGRLSNQPQHF	TGCAGTGCTAGAGACCTGGGACGTCTAAGCAATCAGCCCCAGCATTTT
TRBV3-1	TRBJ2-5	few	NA	CASSQDLSETQYF	TGTGCCAGCAGCCAAGATCTGTCGGAGACCCAGTACTTC
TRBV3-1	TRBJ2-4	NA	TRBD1	CASNQVRTGGKQYF	TGTGCCAGCAACCAAGTGAGAACAGGGGGGAAGCAGTACTTC
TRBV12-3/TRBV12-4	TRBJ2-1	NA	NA	CASSFEGGTYEQFF	TGTGCCAGCAGTTTTGAAGGAGGAACCTATGAGCAGTTCTTC
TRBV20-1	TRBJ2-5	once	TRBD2	CSAGGARETQYF	TGCAGTGCCGGGGGGGCCCGGGAGACCCAGTACTTC
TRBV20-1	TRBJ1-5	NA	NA	CSARLGGPWNQPQHF	TGCAGTGCTAGATTGGGGGGGCCCTGGAATCAGCCCCAGCATTTT
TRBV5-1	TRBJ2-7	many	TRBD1	CASSFRQGTYEQYF	TGCGCCAGCAGCTTCCGACAGGGGACATACGAGCAGTACTTC
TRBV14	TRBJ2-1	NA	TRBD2	CASSQARTSGHSSYNEQFF	TGTGCCAGCAGCCAAGCCCGGACTAGCGGGCATTCCTCCTACAATGAGCAGTTCTTC
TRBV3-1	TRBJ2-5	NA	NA	CASSHRSSNEQYF	TGTGCCAGCAGCCACAGGAGTTCTAATGAGCAGTACTTC
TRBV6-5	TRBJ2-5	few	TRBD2	CASSYLASGETQYF	TGTGCCAGCAGTTACTTAGCTAGCGGAGAGACCCAGTACTTC
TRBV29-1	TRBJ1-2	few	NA	CSVARLDSRYGYTF	TGCAGCGTTGCCCGCCTTGACAGTCGCTATGGCTACACCTTC
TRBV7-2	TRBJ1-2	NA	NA	CASSLAPCQAAYGYTF	TGTGCCAGCAGCTTAGCGCCCTGTCAAGCAGCCTATGGCTACACCTTC
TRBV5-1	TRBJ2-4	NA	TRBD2	CASSLGLAGGNVRRNIQYF	TGCGCCAGCAGTTTAGGACTAGCGGGGGGAAATGTGAGGAGGAATATTCAGTACTTC
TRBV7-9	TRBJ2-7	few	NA	CASSRDRQPTYEQYF	TGTGCCAGCAGCCGTGATAGACAACCGACCTACGAGCAGTACTTC
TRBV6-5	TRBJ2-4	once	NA	CASSFSDAPPFCAKNIQYF	TGTGCCAGCAGTTTCTCGGATGCCCCCCCCTTCTGCGCCAAAAACATTCAGTACTTC
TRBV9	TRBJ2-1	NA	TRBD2	CASSAGLAGENEQFF	TGTGCCAGCAGCGCGGGACTAGCGGGAGAAAATGAGCAGTTCTTC
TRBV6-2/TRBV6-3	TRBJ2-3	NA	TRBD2	CASSFWLAGEPSTDTQYF	TGTGCCAGCAGTTTTTGGCTAGCGGGCGAACCCAGCACAGATACGCAGTATTTT
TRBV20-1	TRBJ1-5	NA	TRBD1	CSAIRQGHSNQPQHF	TGCAGTGCTATAAGACAGGGCCATAGCAATCAGCCCCAGCATTTT
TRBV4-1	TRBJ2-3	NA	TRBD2	CASSQASGATDTQYF	TGCGCCAGCAGCCAAGCTAGCGGGGCTACAGATACGCAGTATTTT
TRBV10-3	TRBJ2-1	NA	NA	CAISGGPGTPNSYEQFF	TGTGCCATCTCCGGTGGACCTGGGACGCCCAACTCCTACGAGCAGTTCTTC
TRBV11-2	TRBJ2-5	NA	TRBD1	CASSSGGGKQETQNF	TGTGCCAGCAGCTCAGGGGGCGGAAAGCAAGAGACCCAGAACTTC
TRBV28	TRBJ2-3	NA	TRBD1	CASSLTQGALGTDTQYF	TGTGCCAGCAGTTTAACACAGGGGGCCCTGGGAACAGATACGCAGTATTTT
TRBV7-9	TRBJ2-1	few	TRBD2	CASSPRTSSGSYNEQFF	TGTGCCAGCAGCCCAAGGACTAGCTCGGGCTCCTACAATGAGCAGTTCTTC
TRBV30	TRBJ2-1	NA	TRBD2	CAWASGGPYNEQFF	TGTGCCTGGGCTAGCGGGGGTCCCTACAATGAGCAGTTCTTC
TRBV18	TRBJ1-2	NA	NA	CASSPRGLTNYGYTF	TGTGCCAGCTCACCCAGGGGTCTGACTAACTATGGCTACACCTTC
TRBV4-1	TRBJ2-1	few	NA	CASSQVAVVVGSEQFF	TGCGCCAGCAGCCAAGTTGCGGTAGTCGTAGGAAGCGAGCAGTTCTTC
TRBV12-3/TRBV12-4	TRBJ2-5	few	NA	CASSFAGGEETQYF	TGTGCCAGCAGTTTTGCCGGGGGAGAAGAGACCCAGTACTTC
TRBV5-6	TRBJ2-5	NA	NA	CASSIDRHIKETQYF	TGTGCCAGCAGCATAGACAGGCACATTAAAGAGACCCAGTACTTC
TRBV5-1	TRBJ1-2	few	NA	CASSDGPLRANYGYTF	TGCGCCAGCAGCGACGGGCCTCTACGGGCTAACTATGGCTACACCTTC
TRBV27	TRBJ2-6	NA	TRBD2	CASSFLAGGLKSGANVLTF	TGTGCCAGCAGTTTTCTAGCGGGAGGACTGAAGTCTGGGGCCAACGTCCTGACTTTC
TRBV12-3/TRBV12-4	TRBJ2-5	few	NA	CASSLGLVRETQYF	TGTGCCAGCAGTTTAGGACTAGTAAGAGAGACCCAGTACTTC
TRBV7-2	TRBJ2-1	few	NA	CASSLEARVKFF	TGTGCCAGCAGCTTAGAGGCTAGAGTCAAGTTCTTC
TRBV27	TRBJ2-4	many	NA	CASSTDRKNIQYF	TGTGCCAGCAGTACCGACAGAAAAAACATTCAGTACTTC
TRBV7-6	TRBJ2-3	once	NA	CASSLEAGWTDTQYF	TGTGCCAGCAGCTTAGAAGCAGGGTGGACAGATACGCAGTATTTT
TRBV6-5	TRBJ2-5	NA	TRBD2	CASSYHSGRGETQYF	TGTGCCAGCAGTTACCATAGCGGGAGGGGGGAGACCCAGTACTTC
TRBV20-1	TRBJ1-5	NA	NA	CSARTDYDSNQPQHF	TGCAGTGCTAGGACAGATTATGATAGCAATCAGCCCCAGCATTTT